This T cell receptor beta chain is drawn from a study of T cells in Graves' hyperthyroidism and ophthalmopathy. On the study more broadly: Once the initial diagnosis was made, peripheral blood was obtained before any treatment. Whole-study results and caveats: Among thyroid clonotypes expanded above 0.001, most also appeared in blood. Ophthalmopathy was separated from stable hyperthyroidism by a 13 V-J model.

Amplification yielded TCR beta CDR3 regions, with RNA transcripts as the source. Using the HTBI primer set, a first-round RT-PCR was run on the TCR CDR3. TCRdb re-called the multiplex PCR reads through MiXCR, storing one row per CDR3 protein. There are approximately 690,000 distinct CDR3 sequences in the sample; roughly 14% occur only once, and about an eighth lies in the top ten. In the ophthalmopathy cohort, Clinical Activity Score was at least 3, NOSPECS grade at least 4, and duration under 3 months. Germline V CDR1 and CDR2: MGHDK, SYGVNS. V shed 1 base and J 0 bases; nucleotides not matched to a gene: 7. This CDR3 region has 17 residues. A remark on this clonotype: Its antigen is not known.

This chain uses TRBV25-1 with TRBJ2-3; 7 bases fit TRBD2. What was sequenced was blood. The TCR was taken from a woman in her fifties or sixties with Graves' ophthalmopathy. The CDR3 reads CASSELRSSGSTDTQYF. The CDR3 bases are TGTGCCAGCAGTGAATTGCGTTCTAGCGGAAGCACAGATACGCAGTATTTT. Looking up the rest from reference TRBV25-1 and TRBJ2-3 gives the full variable domain: EADIYQTPRYLVIGTGKKITLECSQTMGHDKMYWYQQDPGMELHLIHYSYGVNSTEKGDLSSESTVSRIRTEHFPLTLESARPSHTSQYLCASSELRSSGSTDTQYFGPGTRLTVL.